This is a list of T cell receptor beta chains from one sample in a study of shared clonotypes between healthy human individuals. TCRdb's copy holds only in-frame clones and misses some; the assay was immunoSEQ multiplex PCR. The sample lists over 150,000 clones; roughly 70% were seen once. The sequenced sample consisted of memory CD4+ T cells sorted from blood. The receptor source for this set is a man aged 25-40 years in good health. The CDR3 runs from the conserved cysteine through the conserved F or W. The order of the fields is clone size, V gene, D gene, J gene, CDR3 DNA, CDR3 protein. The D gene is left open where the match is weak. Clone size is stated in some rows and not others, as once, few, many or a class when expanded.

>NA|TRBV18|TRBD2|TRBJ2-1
TGTGCCAGCTCACCAACGACTAGCGGGAGGTTGGTTGATGAGCAGTTCTTC
CASSPTTSGRLVDEQFF
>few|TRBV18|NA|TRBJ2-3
TGTGCCAGCTCACCGGGGGGAGGCACAGATACGCAGTATTTT
CASSPGGGTDTQYF
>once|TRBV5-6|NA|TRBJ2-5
TGTGCCAGCAGCTTGGGCCCGGGAGAAGAGACCCAGTACTTC
CASSLGPGEETQYF
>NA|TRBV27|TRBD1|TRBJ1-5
TGTGCCAGCAGTAAACAGGGGTTGGGCAATCAGCCCCAGCATTTT
CASSKQGLGNQPQHF
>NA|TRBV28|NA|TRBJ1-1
TGTGCCAGCAGTCTACGAAGGACACGGAACACTGAAGCTTTCTTT
CASSLRRTRNTEAFF
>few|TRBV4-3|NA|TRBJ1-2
TGCGCCAGCAGCCAAGAGAGCCCCCAGTACTATGGCTACACCTTC
CASSQESPQYYGYTF
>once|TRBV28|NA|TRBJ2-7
TGTGCCAGCAGTCTGGCACAAACCTACGAGCAGTACTTC
CASSLAQTYEQYF
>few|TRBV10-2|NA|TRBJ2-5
TGCGCCAGCAGTAGCTTCCAAGAGACCCAGTACTTC
CASSSFQETQYF
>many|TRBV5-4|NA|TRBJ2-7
TGTGCCAGCAGCATCCGACAGACATACGAGCAGTACTTC
CASSIRQTYEQYF
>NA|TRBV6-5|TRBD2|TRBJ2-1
TGTGCCAGCAGAACCAGGACTAGCGGTTACAATGAGCAGTTCTTC
CASRTRTSGYNEQFF
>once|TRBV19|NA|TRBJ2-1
TGTGCCAGTAGTTTTTCCCCCCGACCCCCTTATCCCAAAAATGAGCAGTTCTTC
CASSFSPRPPYPKNEQFF
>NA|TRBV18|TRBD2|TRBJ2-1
TGTGCCAGCTCGCCAGGACTAGCGGGACGAGATGAGCAGTTCTTC
CASSPGLAGRDEQFF
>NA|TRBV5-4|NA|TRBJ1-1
TGTGCCAGCAGCCGGGGAGGGGTGGGCCAGGATGAAGCTTTCTTT
CASSRGGVGQDEAFF
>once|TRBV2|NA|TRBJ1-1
TGTGCCAGTAACAGCCGCGGGGAAGCTTTCTTT
CASNSRGEAFF
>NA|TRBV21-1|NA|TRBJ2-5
TGTGCCAGCAGCCCTCGAAGAGGGGGACAGGGCCTACAAGAGACCCAGTACTTC
CASSPRRGGQGLQETQYF
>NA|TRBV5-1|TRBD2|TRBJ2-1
TGCGCCAGCAGCTGGAATAGCGGGAGGGCCGGTGAGCAGTTCTTC
CASSWNSGRAGEQFF
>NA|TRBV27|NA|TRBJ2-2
TGTGCCAGCAGACTACGAGGCACCGGGGAGCTGTTTTTT
CASRLRGTGELFF
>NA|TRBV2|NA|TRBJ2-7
TGTGCCATTGCCGGGACTCTCAGCTCCTACGAGCAGTACTTC
CAIAGTLSSYEQYF
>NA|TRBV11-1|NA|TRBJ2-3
TGTGCCAGCAGCTTGTCCCGTAGCGGCCGAGATACGCAGTATTTT
CASSLSRSGRDTQYF
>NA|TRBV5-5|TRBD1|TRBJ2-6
TGTGCCAGCAGCTGGACAGGGACAATCTCTGGGGCCAACGTCCTGACTTTC
CASSWTGTISGANVLTF
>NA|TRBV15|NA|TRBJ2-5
TGTGCCACCAGCAGGGCGCTGGGCGGGGAGACCCAGTACTTC
CATSRALGGETQYF
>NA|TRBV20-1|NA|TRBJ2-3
TGCAGTGCTAGAATCGAGGATACGCAGTATTTT
CSARIEDTQYF
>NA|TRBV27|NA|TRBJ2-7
TGTGCCAGCAGCCCCGGCAGTGTAGGCCTCAGCTACGAGCAGTACTTC
CASSPGSVGLSYEQYF
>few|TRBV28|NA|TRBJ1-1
TGTGCCAGCAGTCCAGGGGCTTTGAACACTGAAGCTTTCTTT
CASSPGALNTEAFF
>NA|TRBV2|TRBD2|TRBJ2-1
TGTGCCAGCACCCCCGGGACTACTTACAATGAGCAGTTCTTC
CASTPGTTYNEQFF
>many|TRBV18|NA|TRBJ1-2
TGTGCCAGCTCAGGAAATGACAGATCCTATGGCTACACCTTC
CASSGNDRSYGYTF
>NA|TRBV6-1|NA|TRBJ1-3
TGTGCCAGCAGTGAAGTCAGAGGAAACACCATATATTTT
CASSEVRGNTIYF
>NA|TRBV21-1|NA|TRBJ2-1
TGTGCCAGCCTCGGACAGGATCTTTACAATGAGCAGTTCTTC
CASLGQDLYNEQFF
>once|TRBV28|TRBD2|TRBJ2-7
TGTGCCAGCAGTTTTAACCCCCGGACTAGCGGGAACTACGAGCAGTACTTC
CASSFNPRTSGNYEQYF
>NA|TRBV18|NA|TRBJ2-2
TGTGCCAGCTCACCACCGAGAGGGGGAACCGGGGAGCTGTTTTTT
CASSPPRGGTGELFF
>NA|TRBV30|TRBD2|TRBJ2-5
TGTGCCTGGAAAGTGGGAGGGTCCGAGACCCAGTACTTC
CAWKVGGSETQYF
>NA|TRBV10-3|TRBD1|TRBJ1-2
TGTGCCATCCCGCGAGGGGGCGGCTACACCTTC
CAIPRGGGYTF
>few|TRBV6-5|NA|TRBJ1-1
TGTGCCAGCAGTTTGCGTTGGAACACTGAAGCTTTCTTT
CASSLRWNTEAFF
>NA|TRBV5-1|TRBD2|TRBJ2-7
TGCGCCAGCAGCTTGGGGCGGGAGCGGTACGAGCAGTACTTC
CASSLGRERYEQYF
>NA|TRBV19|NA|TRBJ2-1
TGTGCCAGTAGTACCGACCCCTTTGCTGAGCAGTTCTTC
CASSTDPFAEQFF
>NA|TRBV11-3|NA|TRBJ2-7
TGTGCCAGCAGCTTTACTAGTGGCTACGAGCAGTACTTC
CASSFTSGYEQYF